Listed here are 18 T cell receptor beta chains from one sample, sequenced in a study of beta chain features in type 1 diabetes. Since all of the isolated RNA was reverse transcribed, expressed TCRB transcripts were what got sequenced. Here immunoSEQ multiplex PCR was the method, and the copy in TCRdb shows in-frame clones only, minus some. The sample has 150,000 to 180,000 clones; 11% are singletons. Sequencing was performed on central memory CD4+ T cells from blood. The receptor source for this set is a man aged 18 to 30 in good health.

This clone was seen more than once but under ten times. The chain uses TRBV9 and TRBJ2-2; D ambiguous. V lost 1 base and J lost 4, with 5 bases in between. The CDR3 runs 13 residues. Germline assignment: CDR1 SGDLS and CDR2 YYNGEE. Here the CDR3 reads CASSVKGTGELFF. In DNA, the CDR3 is TGTGCCAGCAGCGTAAAGGGCACCGGGGAGCTGTTTTTT. The whole variable domain, remainder taken from reference TRBV9 and TRBJ2-2, is DSGVTQTPKHLITATGQRVTLRCSPRSGDLSVYWYQQSLDQGLQFLIQYYNGEERAKGNILERFSAQQFPDLHSELNLSSLELGDSALYFCASSVKGTGELFFGEGSRLTVL.

The chain joins TRBV5-1 to TRBJ2-5; no clear D gene. This CDR3 contains 12 residues. V was shortened by 3 bases and J by 3 bases, with 6 bases between the two germline ends. Germline assignment: CDR1 SGHRS and CDR2 YFSETQ. CDR3 coding DNA: TGCGCCAGCAGCTACAGTGAAGAGACCCAGTACTTC. Translation: CASSYSEETQYF. Filled out from reference TRBV5-1 and TRBJ2-5, the complete variable domain reads KAGVTQTPRYLIKTRGQQVTLSCSPISGHRSVSWYQQTPGQGLQFLFEYFSETQRNKGNFPGRFSGRQFSNSRSEMNVSTLELGDSALYLCASSYSEETQYFGPGTRLLVL.

In this sample, this clone turned up a few times. The chain is built from TRBV7-2 and TRBJ1-6; D may be TRBD1 (5 bases). The CDR3 consists of 18 residues. Germline-derived CDR1 and CDR2 are SGHTA and FQGNSA. The germline V and J ends were trimmed by 2 bases and 0 bases, with 14 bases remaining between them. This CDR3 is CASSLWWQGSSYNSPLHF. The CDR3 bases are TGTGCCAGCAGCTTATGGTGGCAGGGCAGCTCCTATAATTCACCCCTCCACTTT.

Only a few counts were recorded for this clone. This CDR3 is also generated by other DNA sequences in the sample. The chain couples TRBV7-2 to TRBJ2-7, with D possibly being TRBD2 (5 bases). The CDR3 consists of 13 residues. The germline V and J ends were trimmed by 5 bases and 2 bases, with 10 bases remaining between them. From germline, CDR1 is SGHTA and CDR2 FQGNSA. The CDR3 DNA sequence: TGTGCCAGCAGCCCCTGGCGGGCCTACGAGCAGTACTTC. This encodes CASSPWRAYEQYF.

In this sample, this clone turned up a few times. The V call is TRBV7-2, the J call TRBJ2-5; 11 bases agree with TRBD1. V lost 5 bases and J lost 0; bases outside the gene matches: 5. CDR3 length: 16 residues. Germline CDR1 is SGHTA and CDR2 is FQGNSA. The CDR3 DNA reads as TGTGCCAGCAGCCCTCGGGACAGGGGGTACCAAGAGACCCAGTACTTC. It translates to CASSPRDRGYQETQYF.

The chain recombines TRBV30 with TRBJ1-1; possible D gene TRBD1, 5 bases. CDR1 and CDR2 (germline): GTSNPN, SVGIG (reference sequence). The CDR3 covers 14 residues. Trimming pared 4 bases from V and 4 bases from J, leaving 16 bases between. The CDR3 DNA follows: TGTGCCTGGACCCGAGTGCAGGGAGGCACTGAAGCTTTCTTT. This encodes CAWTRVQGGTEAFF.

This clone was seen a handful of times. The rearrangement links TRBV28 to TRBJ2-3; no clear D. Trimming took 8 bases from V and 6 from J, leaving 9 bases between them. Germline V lookup: CDR1 MDHEN, CDR2 SYDVKM. The CDR3 runs to 11 residues. The CDR3 bases are TGTGCCAGCCGCCTACGGGATACGCAGTATTTT. It encodes CASRLRDTQYF.

The rearrangement links TRBV25-1 to TRBJ1-4, with 7 bases fitting TRBD1. CDR1 is MGHDK and CDR2 is SYGVNS in the germline V gene. The CDR3 is made up of 15 amino acids. V lost 3 bases, J lost 8 bases, and 9 bases stayed unmatched. DNA of the CDR3: TGTGCCAGCAGTGACCGCAGGGGGTCGAACGAAAAACTGTTTTTT. It yields the protein CASSDRRGSNEKLFF. The entire variable domain, with the rest obtained from reference TRBV25-1 and TRBJ1-4, is as follows: EADIYQTPRYLVIGTGKKITLECSQTMGHDKMYWYQQDPGMELHLIHYSYGVNSTEKGDLSSESTVSRIRTEHFPLTLESARPSHTSQYLCASSDRRGSNEKLFFGSGTQLSVL.

In its sample, this clone was seen a few times. The chain joins TRBV7-2 to TRBJ1-2; 9 bases are a match to TRBD1. Losses at the gene ends were 8 bases for V and 1 base for J; bases not matched to a gene: 8. The CDR3 extends over 15 amino acids. Germline V gene sequence: CDR1 SGHTA, CDR2 FQGNSA. The CDR3 DNA reads as TGTGCCAGCCGGGTGGGGACAGGGATTAACTATGGCTACACCTTC. This codes for CASRVGTGINYGYTF. Filled out from reference TRBV7-2 and TRBJ1-2, the complete variable domain reads GAGVSQSPSNKVTEKGKDVELRCDPISGHTALYWYRQSLGQGLEFLIYFQGNSAPDKSGLPSDRFSAERTGGSVSTLTIQRTQQEDSAVYLCASRVGTGINYGYTFGSGTRLTVV.

This chain joins TRBV5-1 and TRBJ2-7; TRBD1 is a possible D gene (5 bases). Germline V gene data show CDR1 as SGHRS and CDR2 as YFSETQ. CDR3 length equals 15 residues. Trimming removed 2 bases from V and 1 base from J, with 13 bases in between. The CDR3 loop reads CASSFLTGYSYEQYF. The CDR3 nucleotides are TGCGCCAGCAGCTTTCTAACAGGATATTCCTACGAGCAGTACTTC.

The chain is built from TRBV6-1 and TRBJ2-1; 13 bases align to TRBD2. The CDR3 covers 14 residues. The V segment lost 4 bases and the J segment 8 bases; nucleotides outside the gene matches: 2. Germline assignment: CDR1 MNHNS and CDR2 SASEGT. The CDR3 DNA follows: TGTGCCAGCAGTGGGACTAGCGGGGGTTATGAGCAGTTCTTC. Encoded protein: CASSGTSGGYEQFF.

This chain links TRBV6-5 with TRBJ2-5; maybe TRBD1 (5 bases). The CDR3 totals 14 residues. V was pared by 5 bases and J by 5 bases, with 15 bases between. Germline V lookup: CDR1 MNHEY, CDR2 SVGAGI. DNA of the CDR3: TGTGCCAGCAGTCGACAGAGCGTAGGGGAGACCCAGTACTTC. It yields the protein CASSRQSVGETQYF.

This clone was detected only a few times. CDR3 protein: CASRPDSYEQYF. CDR3 DNA: TGTGCCAGCAGACCCGACTCCTACGAGCAGTACTTC. V is TRBV7-2 and J is TRBJ2-7; D unresolved. V was shortened by 6 bases and J by 0 bases, with 6 bases between the two germline ends. This CDR3 comprises 12 residues. The germline CDR1 and CDR2 sequences are SGHTA and FQGNSA.

In this sample, this clone turned up a few times. The rearrangement uses TRBV5-4 and TRBJ2-2; possible D gene TRBD1, 5 bases. Germline CDR1 and CDR2: SGHNT and YYREEE (reference sequence). The CDR3 covers 16 residues. V gave up 5 bases and J gave up 1 base, with 15 bases separating them. CDR3 DNA: TGTGCCAGCAGGTTGAAAAAGGGGCTGAACACCGGGGAGCTGTTTTTT. This translates into CASRLKKGLNTGELFF.

This clone was counted a few times. The rearrangement links TRBV9 to TRBJ2-1; 11 positions agree with TRBD2. J was trimmed by 3 bases and V by 1 base; bases with no gene match: 0. The CDR3 contains 15 residues. Germline V gives CDR1 SGDLS, CDR2 YYNGEE. The CDR3 region is CASSVTSGGYNEQFF. As DNA, the CDR3 is TGTGCCAGCAGCGTAACTAGCGGGGGCTACAATGAGCAGTTCTTC.

This clone was detected only a few times. The chain combines TRBV4-3 with TRBJ2-4, with D tentatively TRBD2 (6 bases). Germline lookup yields CDR1 LGHNA and CDR2 YSLEER. There are 15 residues in the CDR3. Trimming left V 0 bases short and J 7 bases short, with 13 bases between. The CDR3 sequence: CASSQDFTGVNIQYF. The CDR3 DNA sequence: TGCGCCAGCAGCCAAGATTTCACGGGGGTCAACATTCAGTACTTC.

The rearrangement links TRBV6-5 to TRBJ2-3; no definite D call. CDR3 size: 14 residues. Germline V gene lookup returns CDR1 MNHEY and CDR2 SVGAGI. Trimming removed 2 bases from V and 2 bases from J, with 8 bases in between. CDR3: CASSYRHNTDTQYF. DNA for the CDR3: TGTGCCAGCAGTTACCGCCACAACACAGATACGCAGTATTTT.

The chain combines TRBV18 with TRBJ2-3, with D possibly TRBD1 on 5 matching bases. Trimming stripped 2 bases from V and 4 bases from J, with 16 bases between. The CDR3 is made up of 16 amino acids. CDR1 and CDR2 from the germline V gene are KGHSH and LQKENI. CDR3 DNA: TGTGCCAGCTCACCAGGGTCGAACCCCAGGGCAGATACGCAGTATTTT. Translated: CASSPGSNPRADTQYF.